The 25 T cell receptor beta chains below all came from one sample that was sequenced in a study of cytomegalovirus exposure and HLA in healthy donors. The primer mix had 60 Vbeta and 13 Jbeta primers. The data were produced by immunoSEQ multiplex PCR, yet TCRdb's version contains in-frame clones alone and is incomplete. Counted here are around 170,000 clones, 75% to 90% occurring once; the ten biggest clones make up approximately 0.8%. Input material: PBMCs. The receptor source for this set is a woman between 18 and 30 years old in good health and CMV-seronegative.

The V call is TRBV5-6, the J call TRBJ2-7; D gene ambiguous. This CDR3 comprises 15 residues. Germline values: CDR1 SGHDT, CDR2 YYEEEE. V dropped 7 bases and J dropped 4 bases, with 21 bases sitting between them. CDR3 sequence (DNA): TGTGCCAGCGGTTATGCAGTTATAGGCGGTTACGAGCAGTACTTC. Protein sequence: CASGYAVIGGYEQYF.

The rearrangement uses TRBV6-5 and TRBJ2-7; D is unclear. The CDR3 length is 13 residues. CDR1 and CDR2 (germline): MNHEY, SVGAGI. V was clipped by 3 bases and J by 4 bases, with 10 bases between them. CDR3 sequence (DNA): TGTGCCAGCAGTTATGAGGCCCGGTACGAGCAGTACTTC. This codes for CASSYEARYEQYF.

This clone has only a few counts. This chain joins TRBV6-6 and TRBJ1-1, with TRBD1 matching over 7 bases. Germline V CDR1 and CDR2: MNHNY, SVGAGI (reference sequence). The V gene end was trimmed by 5 bases and the J gene end by 4 bases; junction bases not matched to a gene: 7. The CDR3 runs to 14 residues. The CDR3 region has the DNA TGTGCCAGCAGTCGACAGGGTGGTGTCACTGAAGCTTTCTTT. Translated, it gives CASSRQGGVTEAFF.

CDR3 amino acids: CASSLFREVPDTQYF. CDR3 coding DNA: TGTGCCAGCAGTCTTTTCAGGGAAGTCCCAGATACGCAGTATTTT. V and J are TRBV27 and TRBJ2-3; a weak D match, TRBD1 (5 bases). The CDR3 loop spans 15 amino acids. Trimming stripped 5 bases from V and 4 bases from J, with 16 bases between. Germline V gene sequence: CDR1 MNHEY, CDR2 SMNVEV (reference sequence).

This clone showed up just a few times. The CDR3 DNA follows: TGTACCGCGGGGCGCTCCACCATATATTTT. Protein sequence: CTAGRSTIYF. The V call is TRBV28, the J call TRBJ1-3; tentatively, D is TRBD1 (5 bases). CDR1 is MDHEN, CDR2 SYDVKM, per germline. This CDR3 has 10 residues.

This CDR3 is CASSLAPRGNYGYTF. CDR3 nucleotides: TGCGCCAGCAGCTTGGCCCCCAGGGGAAACTATGGCTACACCTTC. The chain links TRBV5-1 to TRBJ1-2; tentative D call: TRBD1 (6 bases). V was cut by 0 bases and J by 2 bases, with 11 bases left in between. Germline assignment: CDR1 SGHRS and CDR2 YFSETQ. The CDR3 totals 15 residues.

This clone turned up a few times. The rearrangement joins TRBV6-6 to TRBJ2-7, with TRBD1 matching over 9 bases. The CDR3 is 15 amino acids. The V gene's germline CDR1 is MNHNY and CDR2 SVGAGI (reference sequence). The V and J ends lost 5 bases and 2 bases, in that order; junction bases with no gene match: 7. In DNA form, the CDR3 reads TGTGCCAGCAGTATGGACAGGGGTAGCGCCTACGAGCAGTACTTC. It translates to CASSMDRGSAYEQYF.

This chain connects TRBV27 to TRBJ2-7, with TRBD1 matching 9 bases. There are 15 residues in the CDR3. Germline assignment: CDR1 MNHEY and CDR2 SMNVEV (reference sequence). J gave up 4 bases and V 3 bases, and 7 bases lay outside the gene matches. CDR3 DNA: TGTGCCAGCAGTTTGTCCGGGACAGGGAGGTACGAGCAGTACTTC. Translating gives CASSLSGTGRYEQYF.

V gene TRBV9 combines with J gene TRBJ2-5; 13 bases map to TRBD2. Unmatched junction bases numbered 8, after V lost 4 bases and J lost 5 bases. The CDR3 extends over 16 amino acids. CDR1 is SGDLS and CDR2 is YYNGEE in the germline V gene. The CDR3 is CASSPLLAGGDETQYF. DNA for the CDR3: TGTGCCAGCAGCCCCTTACTAGCGGGAGGGGACGAGACCCAGTACTTC. Combining the CDR3 with reference TRBV9 and TRBJ2-5 gives the whole variable domain DSGVTQTPKHLITATGQRVTLRCSPRSGDLSVYWYQQSLDQGLQFLIQYYNGEERAKGNILERFSAQQFPDLHSELNLSSLELGDSALYFCASSPLLAGGDETQYFGPGTRLLVL.

The V gene is TRBV5-4, the J gene TRBJ2-5; maybe TRBD2 (6 bases). V lost 1 base to trimming and J lost 5 bases, with 9 bases between them. Germline loops: CDR1 SGHNT, CDR2 YYREEE (reference sequence). The CDR3 loop spans 13 amino acids. CDR3 amino acids: CASSLREAETQYF. The CDR3 bases are TGTGCCAGCAGCTTGAGGGAGGCGGAGACCCAGTACTTC.

The chain combines TRBV5-1 with TRBJ2-1; 15 bases agree with TRBD2. This CDR3 has 18 residues. Looked up from germline, CDR1 is SGHRS and CDR2 is YFSETQ. Germline trimming cut 7 bases from V and 8 bases from J; bases unmatched to any gene: 16. The DNA of the CDR3 is TGCGCCAGCGGCTCGGAGGGGACTAGCGGGGGGATTCTGGATGAGCAGTTCTTC. Translating it yields CASGSEGTSGGILDEQFF.

The rearrangement joins TRBV28 to TRBJ2-7, with a tentative D call TRBD2 (6 bases). V lost 8 bases and J 3 bases, leaving 14 bases between the germline ends. The CDR3 totals 13 residues. The germline gives CDR1 MDHEN, CDR2 SYDVKM. The CDR3 loop is CASVGGSDYEQYF. Here the CDR3 DNA reads TGTGCCAGCGTGGGGGGAAGTGACTACGAGCAGTACTTC.

V is TRBV14 and J is TRBJ1-1, with no clear D. Trimming removed 0 bases at V and 1 base at J, with 6 bases between. The CDR3 loop spans 14 amino acids. Germline V lookup: CDR1 SGHDN, CDR2 FVKESK. The CDR3, as DNA: TGTGCCAGCAGCCAAGACGGTCCGAACACTGAAGCTTTCTTT. Protein: CASSQDGPNTEAFF.

The chain combines TRBV7-9 with TRBJ2-5, with TRBD1 matching over 10 bases. CDR1 SEHNR and CDR2 FQNEAQ come from the germline V gene (reference sequence). Losses at the gene ends were 6 bases for V and 6 bases for J; bases not matched to a gene: 19. The CDR3 is made up of 18 amino acids. The CDR3 reads CASRRVSVGTGETQTQYF. The CDR3 nucleotides read TGTGCCAGCAGGCGTGTCAGTGTCGGGACAGGGGAGACGCAGACCCAGTACTTC.

The chain couples TRBV30 to TRBJ2-7; weak D call: TRBD2 (6 bases). Per germline, CDR1 GTSNPN and CDR2 SVGIG (reference sequence). Between the trimmed V and J ends, which lost 5 bases and 1 base, there was a span of 9 bases. This CDR3 comprises 12 residues. The CDR3 loop reads CAWGRESYEQYF. CDR3 sequence (DNA): TGTGCCTGGGGGCGGGAATCCTACGAGCAGTACTTC.

V and J are TRBV6-1 and TRBJ2-5, with D perhaps TRBD1 (6 bases). The CDR3 sequence is 14 residues long. Germline loops: CDR1 MNHNS, CDR2 SASEGT. V lost 10 bases and J lost 0, with 15 bases in between. For the CDR3, the DNA is TGTGCCACCATCCGGGACACTAACCAAGAGACCCAGTACTTC. Its translation is CATIRDTNQETQYF.

The rearrangement uses TRBV18 and TRBJ1-1, with D uncertain. Looked up from germline, CDR1 is KGHSH and CDR2 is LQKENI. V lost 3 bases and J lost 1, with 9 bases in between. The CDR3 runs 14 residues. The CDR3 DNA is TGTGCCAGCTCACCTGTTCCAGGGAACACTGAAGCTTTCTTT. It yields the protein CASSPVPGNTEAFF. Using reference TRBV18 and TRBJ1-1 for the parts outside the CDR3, the full variable domain is NAGVMQNPRHLVRRRGQEARLRCSPMKGHSHVYWYRQLPEEGLKFMVYLQKENIIDESGMPKERFSAEFPKEGPSILRIQQVVRGDSAAYFCASSPVPGNTEAFFGQGTRLTVV.

The chain combines TRBV5-1 with TRBJ1-4; D remains unclear. Trimming removed 2 bases from V and 7 bases from J, with 9 bases in between. Germline CDR1 and CDR2: SGHRS and YFSETQ. The CDR3 consists of 13 residues. The CDR3: CASSFQEGEKLFF. The CDR3 nucleotides are TGCGCCAGCAGCTTTCAAGAGGGTGAAAAACTGTTTTTT.

J is TRBJ1-4 and V is TRBV10-3, with TRBD1 matching 7 bases. J was trimmed by 4 bases and V by 11 bases; bases with no gene match: 4. The CDR3 is 12 residues long. The germline gives CDR1 ENHRY, CDR2 SYGVKD. CDR3 coding DNA: TGTGCCTCCGGGGACAGTAATGAAAAACTGTTTTTT. Its protein product is CASGDSNEKLFF.

The CDR3 loop is CASGPRGYEQYF. CDR3 nucleotides: TGTGCCTCGGGCCCCAGGGGCTACGAGCAGTACTTC. The chain links TRBV25-1 to TRBJ2-7; TRBD1 might be the D (6 bases). V was shortened by 11 bases and J by 3 bases, with 14 bases between the two germline ends. Looked up from germline, CDR1 is MGHDK and CDR2 is SYGVNS. The CDR3 consists of 12 residues.

The V and J genes are TRBV10-3 and TRBJ2-7, with D maybe TRBD2 (6 bases). Germline CDR1 ENHRY, CDR2 SYGVKD. Trimming stripped 3 bases from V and 5 bases from J, with 17 bases between. There are 15 residues in the CDR3. The CDR3 sequence: CAISDLVTGAHEQYF. For the CDR3, the DNA is TGTGCCATCAGTGATTTAGTGACGGGAGCCCACGAGCAGTACTTC.

The chain has TRBV19 and TRBJ1-2; the D gene is possibly TRBD1 (6 bases). Germline V gives CDR1 LNHDA, CDR2 SQIVND (reference sequence). The CDR3 has 12 amino acids. The V end lost 4 bases, the J end lost 8 bases, and 11 bases lay between the germline ends. The chain's CDR3 is CASSTSGGGYTF. Here the CDR3 DNA reads TGTGCCAGTAGTACGTCGGGGGGCGGCTACACCTTC.

This clone was seen once. The CDR3 DNA sequence: TGTGCCAGCAGCCCCTTAGATCCCCAAGAGGCTTTCTTT. Its protein product is CASSPLDPQEAFF. The rearrangement joins TRBV7-6 to TRBJ1-1; D remains ambiguous. The germline V gene has CDR1 SGHVS and CDR2 FNYEAQ. Trimming removed 5 bases at V and 11 bases at J, with 18 bases between. This CDR3 has 13 amino acids.

This clone was recorded once. The genes are TRBV7-9 and TRBJ2-5, with TRBD1 as a possible D gene (6 bases). Germline values: CDR1 SEHNR, CDR2 FQNEAQ (reference sequence). This CDR3 is 16 amino acids long. Between the trimmed V and J ends, which lost 5 bases and 4 bases, there was a span of 20 bases. CDR3 amino acids: CASSGPWLQGGETQYF. The CDR3 nucleotides read TGTGCCAGCAGCGGGCCCTGGCTCCAAGGGGGAGAGACCCAGTACTTC.

V and J are TRBV10-1 and TRBJ1-5, with unresolved D. The CDR3 contains 20 residues. Trimming pared 3 bases from V and 7 bases from J, leaving 31 bases between. From germline, CDR1 is WNHNN and CDR2 SYGVQD (reference sequence). In nucleotides, the CDR3 is TGCGCCAGCAGTGACGGGTATGGCAGGCCGCCCCCGGGATTCGGGCAGCCCCAGCATTTT. Encoded protein: CASSDGYGRPPPGFGQPQHF.